This entry lists 27 T cell receptor beta chains sequenced from one sample in a study of CD8+ T cells in alopecia areata. It was with CD4, CD8alpha, NKG2D, NKG2ACE and other markers that pooled cutaneous lymph node cells were sorted. Following RNA extraction, reverse transcription yielded cDNA that acted as the sequencing template. Clones were read by immunoSEQ multiplex PCR, and TCRdb kept only the in-frame ones, dropping some. The data show under 350,000 clones, with none appearing a single time. The sequenced material came from CD4+ T cells sorted from a lymph node. These receptors all come from a C3H/HeJ mouse with alopecia areata. This line is of MHC haplotype H2-k.

This clone was counted a few times. These gene names are mouse names. The observed sequence ends 4 residues before the CDR3 terminus, with the missing tail filled in from the germline J gene. The gene calls are TRBV5 and TRBJ2-1, with D perhaps TRBD1 (6 bases). There are 14 residues in the CDR3. The germline V gene encodes CDR1 LGHNA and CDR2 YNLKQL (reference sequence). Trimming left V 4 bases short and J 3 bases short, with 10 bases between. Incomplete CDR3 DNA: TGTGCCAGCAGCCCGCAGGGGTTCTATGCT. The encoded protein is CASSPQGFYA. The full CDR3 protein reads CASSPQGFYAEQFF.

Remarks on this clone: Germline and genes here are mouse. The read falls 4 residues short of the CDR3 end, and the missing part is taken from the germline J gene. The chain links TRBV19 to TRBJ2-3; 7 positions agree with TRBD2. Germline trimming cut 3 bases from V and 0 bases from J; bases unmatched to any gene: 4. Germline loops: CDR1 FNHDT, CDR2 SITEND (reference sequence). This CDR3 comprises 15 residues. CDR3 sequence reads: CASSNTGASAETLYF. The sequenced CDR3 bases are TGTGCCAGCAGTAACACTGGGGCTAGTGCAGAA.

This clone turned up a few times. Mouse gene names apply. From the germline J gene comes the end of the CDR3, since the read stops 3 residues before it. The rearrangement links TRBV5 to TRBJ1-6, with a tentative D call TRBD1 (5 bases). TRBJ1-6 is noted as an ORF with a role that remains uncertain. With 0 bases removed from V and 1 base from J, the gap between germline ends came to 7 bases. Per the germline V gene, CDR1 is LGHNA and CDR2 is YNLKQL (reference sequence). The CDR3 extends over 16 amino acids. The CDR3 is CASSQDDRSYNSPLYF. The part of the CDR3 DNA that was read is TGTGCCAGCAGCCAAGATGACAGATCCTATAATTCGCCC.

This clone was recorded a few times. Gene names are the mouse ones. The read halts 4 residues ahead of the CDR3 end, with the missing end drawn from the germline J gene. The chain links TRBV19 to TRBJ1-1; 7 bases agree with TRBD1. This CDR3 has 13 amino acids. Trimming took 4 bases from V and 4 from J; bases not matched to a gene: 4. Germline loops: CDR1 FNHDT, CDR2 SITEND (reference sequence). The CDR3: CASSPDRATEVFF. The sequenced CDR3 bases are TGTGCCAGCAGTCCCGACAGGGCCACA. Supplemented by reference TRBV19 and TRBJ1-1, the full variable domain reads GGIITQTPKFLIGQEGQKLTLKCQQNFNHDTMYWYRQDSGKGLRLIYYSITENDLQKGDLSEGYDASREKKSSFSLTVTSAQKNEMAVFLCASSPDRATEVFFGKGTRLTVV.

There are a few counts of this clone. Mouse gene names and germline throughout. The read falls 4 residues short of the CDR3 end, and the missing part is taken from the germline J gene. The gene calls are TRBV13-2 and TRBJ2-1, with D tentatively TRBD2 (6 bases). Germline CDR1 NNHNN, CDR2 SYGAGS (reference sequence). CDR3 length: 14 amino acids. V dropped 1 base and J dropped 4 bases, with 9 bases sitting between them. The CDR3 sequence is CASGDRLGYAEQFF. Partial CDR3 DNA: TGTGCCAGCGGTGATAGGCTGGGGTATGCT.

Concerning this clone itself: The gene names given are mouse names. The CDR3 extends 4 residues past the end of the read, so its final part is completed from the germline J gene. This sequence joins TRBV5 and TRBJ2-2; 10 bases fit TRBD2. This CDR3 comprises 16 residues. Germline V gives CDR1 LGHNA, CDR2 YNLKQL (reference sequence). V trimming: 5 bases; J trimming: 0 bases; junction bases outside the gene matches: 3. The chain's CDR3 is CASSTGLGTNTGQLYF. CDR3 bases read: TGTGCCAGCAGCACGGGACTGGGGACAAACACCGGG.

This clone has ten or more counts. Each gene name is a mouse one. The read is 4 residues too short to cover the CDR3 end, so that end is filled in from the germline J gene. This same CDR3 is encoded by further DNA sequences in the sample. This chain uses TRBV19 with TRBJ2-3; D is possibly TRBD1 (5 bases). V gave up 5 bases and J gave up 1 base, with 8 bases separating them. CDR3 length equals 13 residues. Germline V gene sequence: CDR1 FNHDT, CDR2 SITEND (reference sequence). The CDR3 spells CASRQGGAETLYF. CDR3 DNA, as far as it was read: TGTGCCAGCAGGCAGGGTGGTGCAGAA.

This clone was observed a few times. Each gene name is a mouse one. The sample contains more than one DNA sequence encoding this CDR3. Here the CDR3 reads CASSMGGVYNSPLYF. The covered CDR3 bases are TGTGCCAGCAGTATGGGAGGGGTCTATAATTCGCCC. The gene calls are TRBV19 and TRBJ1-6; TRBD1 might be the D (5 bases). The read terminates 3 residues ahead of where the CDR3 ends, so the germline J gene completes it. TRBJ1-6 is marked as an open reading frame, function uncertain. The germline CDR1 and CDR2 sequences are FNHDT and SITEND (reference sequence). The CDR3 consists of 15 residues. The V end was cut by 2 bases, the J end by 3 bases, with 9 bases between.

This clone was counted between two and nine times. Gene names are the mouse ones. The read ends 4 residues shy of where the CDR3 ends; the end is completed using the germline J gene. The rearrangement uses TRBV13-3 and TRBJ2-5; weak D call: TRBD1 (6 bases). The germline V gene encodes CDR1 NNHDY and CDR2 SYVADS. The CDR3 is made up of 14 amino acids. The CDR3: CASSDAGTKDTQYF. CDR3 bases read: TGTGCCAGCAGTGATGCTGGGACAAAAGAC. Using reference TRBV13-3 and TRBJ2-5 for the parts outside the CDR3, the full variable domain is EAAVTQSPRSKVAVTGGKVTLSCHQTNNHDYMYWYRQDTGHGLRLIHYSYVADSTEKGDIPDGYKASRPSQENFSLILELASLSQTAVYFCASSDAGTKDTQYFGPGTRLLVL.

A word on this clone: The gene names given are mouse names. The read gets to within 4 residues of the CDR3 end, and the germline J gene fills in the rest. The same CDR3 can be traced to other DNA sequences in this sample. This chain links TRBV17 with TRBJ2-2, with 9 bases aligning to TRBD2. CDR3 size: 15 residues. Germline V lookup: CDR1 MNHDT, CDR2 YYDKIL. V lost 6 bases and J lost 0; bases outside the gene matches: 2. The CDR3 loop is CASRNWGANTGQLYF. The sequenced CDR3 bases are TGTGCTAGCAGGAACTGGGGGGCAAACACCGGG.

Turning to this clone: Mouse gene names and germline throughout. The read comes to an end 4 residues before the CDR3 does, leaving the germline J gene to fill in the end. At the DNA level, this CDR3 is encoded by other sequences in the same sample as well. This sequence joins TRBV19 and TRBJ2-5; 9 bases agree with TRBD1. Germline V gene data show CDR1 as FNHDT and CDR2 as SITEND (reference sequence). This CDR3 region has 13 residues. The CDR3: CASSPGQGDTQYF. CDR3 DNA (partial): TGTGCCAGCAGTCCGGGACAGGGCGAC. Supplemented by reference TRBV19 and TRBJ2-5, the full variable domain reads GGIITQTPKFLIGQEGQKLTLKCQQNFNHDTMYWYRQDSGKGLRLIYYSITENDLQKGDLSEGYDASREKKSSFSLTVTSAQKNEMAVFLCASSPGQGDTQYFGPGTRLLVL.

This clone was counted between two and nine times. The gene symbols are mouse symbols. The read is 4 residues too short to cover the CDR3 end, so that end is filled in from the germline J gene. Other DNA variants within this sample encode the same CDR3. This rearrangement joins TRBV1 to TRBJ1-1, with a weak D call TRBD1 (5 bases). This CDR3 has 11 amino acids. Germline assignment: CDR1 NSQYPW and CDR2 LRSPGD (reference sequence). The CDR3 region is CTCSGGEEVFF. CDR3 DNA, as far as it was read: TGCACCTGCAGTGGGGGGGAA.

Details on this clone: The listed genes are named as in mouse. The CDR3 end lies 4 residues beyond the end of the read and is filled in from the germline J gene. The chain couples TRBV13-1 to TRBJ2-4; the match to TRBD1 covers 12 bases. The length of the CDR3 is 16 residues. J was trimmed by 3 bases and V by 3 bases; bases with no gene match: 5. Germline CDR1 reads NSHNY; CDR2 reads SYGAGN. The CDR3 region is CASSVGTGGAQNTLYF. The CDR3 DNA, read in part, is TGTGCCAGCAGTGTTGGGACAGGGGGCGCCCAAAAC.

As concerns this clone: Here the gene names and germline are mouse. The read terminates 4 residues ahead of where the CDR3 ends, so the germline J gene completes it. V and J are TRBV13-1 and TRBJ2-3; 8 nucleotides agree with TRBD2. This CDR3 spans 15 amino acids. Germline V gene lookup returns CDR1 NSHNY and CDR2 SYGAGN. Unmatched junction bases numbered 5, after V lost 2 bases and J lost 3 bases. CDR3 DNA, as far as it was read: TGTGCCAGCAGTGAAGTGGGGGGGGGCGCAGAA. Translation: CASSEVGGGAE. In full, the CDR3 is CASSEVGGGAETLYF.

As regards this clone: Germline and genes: mouse. The read stops 3 residues short of the end of the CDR3; the missing end is completed from the germline J gene. The chain couples TRBV2 to TRBJ1-6, with a tentative D call TRBD1 (6 bases). TRBJ1-6 is an open reading frame, and its role is uncertain. V was shortened by 0 bases and J by 6 bases, with 12 bases between the two germline ends. Germline-derived CDR1 and CDR2 are LGHNA and YSYQKL. The CDR3 runs 16 residues. CDR3 residues: CASSQEWGAGNSPLYF. CDR3 bases read: TGTGCCAGCAGCCAAGAGTGGGGGGCAGGTAATTCGCCC.

This clone was detected only a few times. The genes are named according to mouse. The read halts 4 residues ahead of the CDR3 end, with the missing end drawn from the germline J gene. Distinct nucleotide sequences in the sample also encode this CDR3. This chain uses TRBV13-1 with TRBJ2-3; 9 nucleotides match TRBD2. With 3 bases clipped from V and 0 bases from J, the junction kept 2 bases outside the gene matches. Germline values: CDR1 NSHNY, CDR2 SYGAGN. The length of the CDR3 is 15 residues. CDR3 DNA, as far as it was read: TGTGCCAGCAGTGCCGGGACTGGGAGTGCAGAA. Protein sequence: CASSAGTGSAE. The whole CDR3 is CASSAGTGSAETLYF.

Remarks on this clone: Mouse gene names and germline throughout. From the germline J gene comes the end of the CDR3, since the read stops 4 residues before it. The chain is built from TRBV13-2 and TRBJ2-5; D not certain. Between the trimmed V and J ends, which lost 5 bases and 3 bases, there was a span of 4 bases. Germline values: CDR1 NNHNN, CDR2 SYGAGS (reference sequence). The CDR3 has 11 amino acids. The CDR3 bases that were read are TGTGCCAGCGGGCTGCAAGAC. It encodes CASGLQD. The complete CDR3 sequence is CASGLQDTQYF.

As concerns this clone: Gene names refer to mouse genes. The sequence runs out 4 residues before the end of the CDR3; the remainder is reconstructed from the germline J gene. This chain joins TRBV17 and TRBJ1-1, with D perhaps TRBD1 (5 bases). The ends were cut back, 6 bases at V and 0 bases at J, with 8 bases in the middle. This CDR3 region has 13 residues. Germline lookup yields CDR1 MNHDT and CDR2 YYDKIL. The CDR3 here is CASSRQSNTEVFF. CDR3 DNA, as far as it was read: TGTGCTAGCAGCCGACAGTCAAACACA.

Only a few counts were recorded for this clone. Gene names follow the mouse nomenclature. The read comes to an end 4 residues before the CDR3 does, leaving the germline J gene to fill in the end. Other DNA sequences within the sample encode an identical CDR3. V is TRBV1 and J is TRBJ2-7, with TRBD1 matching 11 bases. The CDR3 has 14 amino acids. CDR1 is NSQYPW, CDR2 LRSPGD, per germline (reference sequence). The V and J ends lost 6 bases and 3 bases, in that order; junction bases with no gene match: 4. The CDR3 DNA, read in part, is TGCACCTGCAGCACCGGGACAGGGGGCTAT. Its protein product is CTCSTGTGGY. The full CDR3 is CTCSTGTGGYEQYF.

A note on this clone: Gene names and germline refer to mouse. The CDR3 reads CTCSAAGTGFAEQFF. CDR3 DNA (partial): TGCACCTGCAGTGCAGCCGGGACAGGGTTTGCT. This sequence joins TRBV1 and TRBJ2-1; 9 positions match TRBD1. The read halts 4 residues ahead of the CDR3 end, with the missing end drawn from the germline J gene. The CDR3 sequence is 15 residues long. The germline CDR1 and CDR2 sequences are NSQYPW and LRSPGD (reference sequence). V shed 1 base, J shed 6 bases, and the junction held 4 bases outside the gene matches.

This clone was observed at least ten times. Mouse gene names and germline throughout. The DNA ends 4 residues before the CDR3 does, and the rest of the CDR3 is filled in from the germline J gene. The V gene is TRBV14, the J gene TRBJ1-2; TRBD1 aligns across 7 bases. The V gene's germline CDR1 is SGHDT and CDR2 FRDEAV. This CDR3 has 14 amino acids. The V segment lost 5 bases and the J segment 0 bases; nucleotides outside the gene matches: 4. The CDR3 loop is CASSQGQTNSDYTF. CDR3 DNA (partial): TGTGCCAGCAGCCAGGGACAGACAAACTCC.

This clone has only a few counts. The genes are named according to mouse. Read data end 4 residues before the CDR3 end; the end is taken from the germline J gene. The chain employs TRBV13-1 and TRBJ2-5; possible D gene TRBD1, 5 bases. Trimming removed 1 base from V and 2 bases from J, with 8 bases in between. This CDR3 spans 14 amino acids. CDR1 NSHNY and CDR2 SYGAGN come from the germline V gene. CDR3 residues: CASSDPRAQDTQYF. CDR3 DNA (partial): TGTGCCAGCAGTGATCCCAGGGCCCAAGAC.

On this clone itself: Mouse gene names apply. CDR3 DNA, as far as it was read: TGTGCCACCCGGGACTGGGGGTAT. It specifies CATRDWGY. The whole CDR3 is CATRDWGYEQYF. The chain carries TRBV19 and TRBJ2-7; 11 bases align to TRBD2. The read comes to an end 4 residues before the CDR3 does, leaving the germline J gene to fill in the end. Germline assignment: CDR1 FNHDT and CDR2 SITEND (reference sequence). This CDR3 is built from 12 residues.

For this clone: Any gene name here is a mouse gene name. The CDR3 end lies 3 residues beyond the end of the read and is filled in from the germline J gene. The sample carries other DNA sequences with the same CDR3. This sequence joins TRBV13-3 and TRBJ1-6, with D possibly matching TRBD1 (6 bases). TRBJ1-6 is an ORF, with its function uncertain. V lost 4 bases to trimming and J lost 3 bases, with 8 bases between them. This CDR3 comprises 14 residues. Germline V gene lookup returns CDR1 NNHDY and CDR2 SYVADS. CDR3 DNA (partial): TGTGCCAGCAGTCTCAGGGGCTATAATTCGCCC. Protein sequence: CASSLRGYNSP. The full CDR3 protein is CASSLRGYNSPLYF.

As to this clone: Gene names refer to mouse genes. Read data end 4 residues before the CDR3 end; the end is taken from the germline J gene. The chain combines TRBV19 with TRBJ2-7; 7 bases fit TRBD2. V shed 4 bases, J shed 0 bases, and the junction held 4 bases outside the gene matches. The CDR3 is made up of 14 amino acids. CDR1 is FNHDT and CDR2 is SITEND in the germline V gene (reference sequence). CDR3 DNA (partial): TGTGCCAGCAGTCCCTGGGGGAGCTCCTAT. Amino acids: CASSPWGSSY. In full, the CDR3 is CASSPWGSSYEQYF.

This clone has a handful of counts. The genes and germline here are from mouse. This same CDR3 is encoded by further DNA sequences in the sample. The CDR3 DNA, read in part, is TGCACCTGCAGTGCAGAGAGGAACCAAGAC. Translation gives CTCSAERNQD. The entire CDR3 is CTCSAERNQDTQYF. The chain links TRBV1 to TRBJ2-5; D gene unclear. The read finishes 4 residues shy of the CDR3 end, and the germline J gene is used to complete it. The V end lost 0 bases, the J end lost 0 bases, and 4 bases lay between the germline ends. The germline V gene has CDR1 NSQYPW and CDR2 LRSPGD (reference sequence). CDR3 length: 14 residues.

This clone was counted between two and nine times. These gene names are mouse names. The read is 3 residues too short to cover the CDR3 end, so that end is filled in from the germline J gene. The chain employs TRBV1 and TRBJ1-6; 8 bases are a match to TRBD1. TRBJ1-6 is designated an ORF whose function remains uncertain. This CDR3 contains 15 residues. V lost 6 bases and J lost 7; bases outside the gene matches: 8. Germline assignment: CDR1 NSQYPW and CDR2 LRSPGD (reference sequence). CDR3 residues: CTCSPDRGGNSPLYF. The sequenced CDR3 bases are TGCACCTGCAGCCCTGACAGGGGAGGGAATTCGCCC.